This T cell receptor beta chain was sequenced for a study of shared clonotypes between healthy human individuals. Findings and limits, study-wide: Estimated clonotype richness was generally higher in naive than memory subsets.

The repertoire was sequenced with immunoSEQ multiplex PCR; TCRdb's copy has only in-frame clones and lacks some. The sample shows 550,000 to 650,000 clones, 90% to 97% of them seen only once. Naive CD8 cells lacked CD45RO, underwent positive selection for CCR7 and left out terminally differentiated effector memory CD45RA+ cells. Worth noting for this clone: Its antigen is as yet unknown.

This CDR3 has 15 amino acids. The V and J ends lost 5 bases and 7 bases, in that order; junction bases with no gene match: 7. Germline V gene lookup returns CDR1 SGHAT and CDR2 FQNNGV. This chain connects TRBV11-2 to TRBJ2-1; TRBD2 matches at 11 bases. The source material was naive CD8+ T cells sorted from blood. The receptor's source is a woman in her 30s in good health. The CDR3 spells CASSTLAGGGNEQFF. The CDR3 bases are TGTGCCAGCAGCACCCTAGCGGGAGGAGGAAATGAGCAGTTCTTC.